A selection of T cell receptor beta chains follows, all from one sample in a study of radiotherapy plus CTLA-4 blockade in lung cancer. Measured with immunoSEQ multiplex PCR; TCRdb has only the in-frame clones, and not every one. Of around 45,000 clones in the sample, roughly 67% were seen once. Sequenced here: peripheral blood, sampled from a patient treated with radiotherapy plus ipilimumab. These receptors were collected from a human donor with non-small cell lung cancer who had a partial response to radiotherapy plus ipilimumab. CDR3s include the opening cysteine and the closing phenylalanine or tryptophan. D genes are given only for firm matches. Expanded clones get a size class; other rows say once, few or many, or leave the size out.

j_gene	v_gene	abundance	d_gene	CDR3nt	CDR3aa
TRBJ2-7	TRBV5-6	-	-	TGTGCCAGCAGTGATTCCGGAGCGGAGGCCTACGAGCAGTACTTC	CASSDSGAEAYEQYF
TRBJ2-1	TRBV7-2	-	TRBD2	TGTGCCAGCAGCTCCGTGGGGACTAGCGGGGGTGAGCAGTTCTTC	CASSSVGTSGGEQFF
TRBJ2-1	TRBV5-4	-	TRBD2	TGTGCCAGCAGCAAGGGACTAGCGGGAGCGGATGAGCAGTTCTTC	CASSKGLAGADEQFF
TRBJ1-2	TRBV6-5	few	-	TGTGCCAGCACTCGGGGAGGGGAATATAGTGGCTACACCTTC	CASTRGGEYSGYTF
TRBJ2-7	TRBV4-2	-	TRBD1	TGTGCCAGCAGCTCCGGCACAGGGGGCGAGCAGTACTTC	CASSSGTGGEQYF
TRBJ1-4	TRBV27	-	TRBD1	TGTGCCAGCAGTTCTCCTCGGACAGGGGGAATTGAAAAACTGTTTTTT	CASSSPRTGGIEKLFF
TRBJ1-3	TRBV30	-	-	TGTGCCTGGAGTGTACAGAGAGGAAACACCATATATTTT	CAWSVQRGNTIYF
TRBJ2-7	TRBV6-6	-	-	TGTGCCAGCAGTTCCCCGGCGGGAGAGCAGTACTTC	CASSSPAGEQYF
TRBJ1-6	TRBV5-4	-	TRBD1	TGTGCCAGCAGCACAAGGACAGGGCCAAATCCACCCCTCCACTTT	CASSTRTGPNPPLHF
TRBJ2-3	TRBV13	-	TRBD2	TGTGCCAGCAGCTGGACTAGCGGCACAGATACGCAGTATTTT	CASSWTSGTDTQYF
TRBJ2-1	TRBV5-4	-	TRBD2	TGTGCCAGCAGCCCCCGGACTAGCGGGTCCTACAATGAGCAGTTCTTC	CASSPRTSGSYNEQFF
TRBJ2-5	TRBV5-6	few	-	TGTGCCAGCAGCTTCCATGGGAGGTTTGGGACCCAGTACTTC	CASSFHGRFGTQYF
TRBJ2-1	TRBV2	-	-	TGTGCCAGCACCCTGGGGTCGGAGGCATACAATGAGCAGTTCTTC	CASTLGSEAYNEQFF
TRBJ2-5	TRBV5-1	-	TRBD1	TGCGCCAGCAGCTCGACAGGGTATCAAGAGACCCAGTACTTC	CASSSTGYQETQYF
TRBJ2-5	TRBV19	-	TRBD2	TGTGCCAGTAGTCCGGGCCAGCTAGCGGGAATTGCAGAGACCCAGTACTTC	CASSPGQLAGIAETQYF
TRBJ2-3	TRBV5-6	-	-	TGTGCCAGCAGCTTGGCCTATGGTAATACGCAGTATTTT	CASSLAYGNTQYF
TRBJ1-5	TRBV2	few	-	TGTGCCAGCAGGAGTCAGGGTGACAATCAGCCCCAGCATTTT	CASRSQGDNQPQHF
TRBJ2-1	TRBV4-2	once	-	TGTGCCAGCAGCCAAGAGAGTGGACACACCAATGAGCAGTTCTTC	CASSQESGHTNEQFF
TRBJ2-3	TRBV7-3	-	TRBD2	TGTGCCAGCAGCGCGGGGGGAGATACGCAGTATTTT	CASSAGGDTQYF
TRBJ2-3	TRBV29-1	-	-	TGCAGCGTTGGGCCTAGGGGGGATACGCAGTATTTT	CSVGPRGDTQYF
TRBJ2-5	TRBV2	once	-	TGTGCCAGCAGTTCAACAGGTCAAGAGACCCAGTACTTC	CASSSTGQETQYF
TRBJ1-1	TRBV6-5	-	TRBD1	TGTGCCAGCAGTTACTCGAGGGACAGGGGGAAAACTGAAGCTTTCTTT	CASSYSRDRGKTEAFF
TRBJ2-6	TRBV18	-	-	TGTGCCAGCTCACCGGCAGATACTGGGGCCAACGTCCTGACTTTC	CASSPADTGANVLTF
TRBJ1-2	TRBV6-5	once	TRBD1	TGTGCCAGCAGCCCTGGGACAGTATCGTTCGGCTACACCTTC	CASSPGTVSFGYTF
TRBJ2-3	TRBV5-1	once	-	TGCGCCAGCAGCTTGGTTCAGGACACAGATACGCAGTATTTT	CASSLVQDTDTQYF
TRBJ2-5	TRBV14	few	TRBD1	TGTGCCAGCAGCCACGGAAGTCGCTCCAGGGGGCCCCTCCAAGAGACCCAGTACTTC	CASSHGSRSRGPLQETQYF
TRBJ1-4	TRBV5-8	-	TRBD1	TGTGCCAGCAGCTCGACCTATGGACAGGGCGGGGGCAGTGAAAAACTGTTTTTT	CASSSTYGQGGGSEKLFF
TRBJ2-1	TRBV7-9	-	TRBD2	TGTGCCAGCAGCCCAACGGCGGGGGAAGCGGGCAATGAGCAGTTCTTC	CASSPTAGEAGNEQFF
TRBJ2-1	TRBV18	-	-	TGTGCCAGCTCACCCTCCATGGGAGAGGACAATGAGCAGTTCTTC	CASSPSMGEDNEQFF
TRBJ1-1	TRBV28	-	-	TGTGCCAGCAGTTCGGCGGTGGTGAACACTGAAGCTTTCTTT	CASSSAVVNTEAFF
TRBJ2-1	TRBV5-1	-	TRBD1	TGCGCCAGCAGCTTGGGTGGGACAGGGGTTCACAATGAGCAGTTCTTC	CASSLGGTGVHNEQFF
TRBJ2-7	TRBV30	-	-	TGTGCCTGGAGTGTACTAAAGACAGACTACGAGCAGTACTTC	CAWSVLKTDYEQYF
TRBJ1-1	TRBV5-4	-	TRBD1	TGTGCCAGCAGCCCGACAGGGGATGACACTGAAGCTTTCTTT	CASSPTGDDTEAFF
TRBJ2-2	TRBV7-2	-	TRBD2	TGTGCCAGCAGCTTAGTAGGGTTAGCGGGGGACGGCGGGGAGCTGTTTTTT	CASSLVGLAGDGGELFF
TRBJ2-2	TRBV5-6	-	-	TGTGCCAGCAGCTTGCGGGGGGCTAGTGGGACCGGGGAGCTGTTTTTT	CASSLRGASGTGELFF
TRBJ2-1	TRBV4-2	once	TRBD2	TGTGCCAGCAGCCAACTAGCGGGAGGGCCTAATGAGCAGTTCTTC	CASSQLAGGPNEQFF
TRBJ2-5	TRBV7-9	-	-	TGTGCCAGCAGCTGGACAGTCCAAGAGACCCAGTACTTC	CASSWTVQETQYF
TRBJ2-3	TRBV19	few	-	TGTGCCAGTAGGAGTCGCGGGGGCCCCAGCACAGATACGCAGTATTTT	CASRSRGGPSTDTQYF
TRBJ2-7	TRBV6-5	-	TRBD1	TGTGCCAGCAGTTACAGGGACAGGGGAGGCTACGAGCAGTACTTC	CASSYRDRGGYEQYF
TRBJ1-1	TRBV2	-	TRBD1	TGTGCCAGCAGCGCGTACAGGGGTCTGACTGAAGCTTTCTTT	CASSAYRGLTEAFF
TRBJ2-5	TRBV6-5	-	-	TGTGCCAGCAGTTACCGAGAGACCCAGTACTTC	CASSYRETQYF
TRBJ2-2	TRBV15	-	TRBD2	TGTGCCACCAGCAGTGGGACTAGCGGGAGTCGATGGGACACCGGGGAGCTGTTTTTT	CATSSGTSGSRWDTGELFF
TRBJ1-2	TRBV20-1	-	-	TGCAGTGCTTCCCTTTCCTATGGCTACACCTTC	CSASLSYGYTF
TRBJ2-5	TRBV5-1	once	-	TGCGCCAGTCGTCCCGGACCGGGAGAAGAGACCCAGTACTTC	CASRPGPGEETQYF
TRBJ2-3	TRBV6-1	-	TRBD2	TGTGCCAGCAGCAGCGGGGGGGCAACAGATACGCAGTATTTT	CASSSGGATDTQYF
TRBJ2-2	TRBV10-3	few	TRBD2	TGTGCCACGCAGGGAACTAGCGGGAGGGGCACCGGGGAGCTGTTTTTT	CATQGTSGRGTGELFF
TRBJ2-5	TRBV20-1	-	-	TGCAGTGCTTACAGGCAAGAGACCCAGTACTTC	CSAYRQETQYF